Listed below are T cell receptor beta chains from one sample, sequenced in a study of blood T cell repertoires in COVID-19. Repertoires were generated with immunoSEQ multiplex PCR, while TCRdb's copy carries only in-frame clones and drops some. Among 35,000 to 50,000 clones, around 75% were seen once, and the ten largest hold about 60%. The sequenced sample was peripheral blood. These receptors originate from a man older than 75 with acute or convalescent COVID-19. Both conserved end residues are part of each CDR3. The D gene is left open where the match is weak. Where a row states a size, it is once, few, many or the class of an expanded clone; other rows omit it.

V	size	D	length	J	CDR3	DNA
TRBV5-1	NA	NA	15	TRBJ1-1	CASSLLTGLNTEAFF	TGCGCCAGCAGCTTGTTAACAGGGTTGAACACTGAAGCTTTCTTT
TRBV20-1	NA	NA	16	TRBJ1-5	CSASGGAGVFNQPQHF	TGCAGTGCAAGTGGTGGGGCAGGGGTGTTCAATCAGCCCCAGCATTTT
TRBV6-4	few	NA	16	TRBJ2-1	CASSDSFLASYNEQFF	TGTGCCAGCAGTGACTCGTTCCTAGCTTCCTACAATGAGCAGTTCTTC
TRBV28	NA	NA	12	TRBJ2-5	CASSQGVETQYF	TGTGCCAGCAGCCAGGGTGTGGAGACCCAGTACTTC
TRBV7-3	NA	NA	14	TRBJ1-1	CASSLDGGSTEAFF	TGTGCCAGCAGCTTGGATGGAGGCAGTACTGAAGCTTTCTTT
TRBV9	NA	NA	16	TRBJ2-3	CASSVGSPGGPDTQYF	TGTGCCAGCAGCGTAGGAAGCCCGGGGGGCCCAGATACGCAGTATTTT
TRBV3-1/TRBV3-2	once	TRBD2	15	TRBJ2-1	CASSQDRTSRNEQFF	TGTGCCAGCAGCCAAGATCGGACTAGCCGCAATGAGCAGTTCTTC
TRBV5-1	NA	TRBD2	15	TRBJ2-2	CASSLFAGGTGELFF	TGCGCCAGCAGCTTGTTTGCGGGAGGGACCGGGGAGCTGTTTTTT
TRBV10-2	few	TRBD2	16	TRBJ2-7	CASSRLAGGGRSEQYF	TGCGCCAGCAGTCGGCTAGCGGGAGGAGGGCGGAGCGAGCAGTACTTC
TRBV7-8	NA	TRBD1	12	TRBJ1-6	CASSSGGTPLHF	TGTGCCAGCAGCTCAGGGGGTACTCCCCTCCACTTT
TRBV5-1	NA	TRBD1	17	TRBJ2-6	CASSLEGQSSGANVLTF	TGCGCCAGCAGCTTGGAGGGACAGTCCTCTGGGGCCAACGTCCTGACTTTC
TRBV6-6	NA	TRBD1	15	TRBJ2-7	CASGLQGVSSYEQYF	TGTGCCAGCGGCTTACAGGGGGTAAGCTCCTACGAGCAGTACTTC
TRBV11-3	NA	TRBD2	17	TRBJ2-3	CASSPEGLAGGLDTQYF	TGTGCCAGCAGCCCGGAAGGACTAGCGGGAGGGCTTGATACGCAGTATTTT
TRBV3-1/TRBV3-2	NA	NA	14	TRBJ2-1	CASSQSEGLGEQFF	TGTGCCAGCAGCCAATCCGAGGGACTGGGTGAGCAGTTCTTC
TRBV7-9	few	NA	14	TRBJ1-4	CASSPTGMNEKLFF	TGTGCCAGCAGCCCTACAGGGATGAATGAAAAACTGTTTTTT
TRBV7-8	once	TRBD1	15	TRBJ2-3	CASSRRDRDKDTQYF	TGTGCCAGCAGCCGCCGGGACAGGGATAAAGATACGCAGTATTTT
TRBV6-5	NA	NA	15	TRBJ2-7	CASSYQLLSSYEQYF	TGTGCCAGCAGTTATCAACTCTTGAGCTCCTACGAGCAGTACTTC
TRBV6-1	NA	NA	13	TRBJ1-4	CASSDRVMEKLFF	TGTGCCAGCAGTGACAGGGTGATGGAAAAACTGTTTTTT
TRBV5-1	NA	NA	14	TRBJ2-7	CASNQGGGSYEQYF	TGCGCCAGCAACCAGGGGGGTGGCTCCTACGAGCAGTACTTC
TRBV10-1	NA	TRBD1	13	TRBJ2-7	CASSPGGRYEQYF	TGCGCCAGCTCACCAGGGGGCAGGTACGAGCAGTACTTC
TRBV28	NA	NA	17	TRBJ2-7	CASSSTLTGTSSYEQYF	TGTGCCAGCAGTTCGACCTTGACAGGTACCAGCTCCTACGAGCAGTACTTC
TRBV18	NA	NA	14	TRBJ1-2	CASSVAGGHYGYTF	TGTGCCAGCTCAGTAGCGGGGGGACACTATGGCTACACCTTC
TRBV9	NA	NA	14	TRBJ1-1	CASSKRGANTEAFF	TGTGCCAGCAGCAAACGGGGAGCAAACACTGAAGCTTTCTTT
TRBV5-4	few	NA	13	TRBJ1-1	CASSPGLNTEAFF	TGTGCCAGCAGCCCAGGGTTGAACACTGAAGCTTTCTTT
TRBV7-2	NA	NA	13	TRBJ2-1	CASSLTGLNEQFF	TGTGCCAGCAGTCTTACAGGTCTCAATGAGCAGTTCTTC
TRBV28	few	NA	12	TRBJ1-2	CASTAGNYGYTF	TGTGCCAGCACAGCAGGGAACTATGGCTACACCTTC
TRBV11-2	NA	NA	15	TRBJ2-5	CASSLERVHGGTQYF	TGTGCCAGCAGCTTAGAACGAGTGCACGGGGGGACCCAGTACTTC
TRBV5-6	NA	TRBD1	14	TRBJ1-1	CASSRGTGNTEAFF	TGTGCCAGCAGCCGCGGGACAGGGAACACTGAAGCTTTCTTT
TRBV28	NA	NA	18	TRBJ2-1	CASSLSKGLGLNYNEQFF	TGTGCCAGCAGTTTATCTAAGGGTCTGGGACTCAATTACAATGAGCAGTTCTTC
TRBV28	NA	NA	15	TRBJ2-1	CASSVRGVSYNEQFF	TGTGCCAGCAGTGTCAGGGGGGTCTCCTACAATGAGCAGTTCTTC
TRBV28	NA	NA	14	TRBJ1-6	CASSLGALGSPLHF	TGTGCCAGCAGTTTGGGGGCTTTGGGGTCACCCCTCCACTTT
TRBV7-9	NA	NA	15	TRBJ2-5	CASSQNEIARETQYF	TGTGCCAGCAGCCAAAATGAGATAGCGAGAGAGACCCAGTACTTC
TRBV5-6	few	TRBD1	14	TRBJ2-2	CASSLQGDTGELFF	TGTGCCAGCAGCTTACAGGGGGACACCGGGGAGCTGTTTTTT
TRBV19	NA	NA	14	TRBJ1-2	CASSRMDRSNGYTF	TGTGCCAGTAGTAGGATGGACAGATCTAATGGCTACACCTTC
TRBV6-5	NA	TRBD1	13	TRBJ1-1	CASSYLGQGRVFF	TGTGCCAGCAGTTACCTGGGACAGGGAAGGGTTTTCTTT
TRBV28	NA	NA	13	TRBJ2-1	CASRNWRRNEQFF	TGTGCCAGCAGGAACTGGAGGAGAAATGAGCAGTTCTTC
TRBV3-1/TRBV3-2	few	NA	15	TRBJ2-7	CASSQGRGATNEQYF	TGTGCCAGCAGCCAAGGGCGGGGAGCTACGAACGAGCAGTACTTC
TRBV28	NA	TRBD1	14	TRBJ2-5	CASSPGQLRETQYF	TGTGCCAGCAGCCCGGGACAGCTTCGGGAGACCCAGTACTTC
TRBV27	NA	NA	15	TRBJ2-3	CASREGPRSTDTQYF	TGTGCCAGCAGGGAGGGACCCCGAAGCACAGATACGCAGTATTTT
TRBV6-1	NA	NA	15	TRBJ2-5	CASSEDSNGRETQYF	TGTGCCAGCAGTGAGGACAGTAACGGACGGGAGACCCAGTACTTC
TRBV5-8	NA	NA	11	TRBJ1-1	CASSLYIEAFF	TGTGCCAGCAGCTTGTACATTGAAGCTTTCTTT
TRBV27	NA	TRBD2	18	TRBJ2-1	CASSLKPPGAGRANEQFF	TGTGCCAGCAGTCTAAAACCCCCAGGAGCGGGAAGAGCCAATGAGCAGTTCTTC
TRBV6-6	NA	TRBD1	15	TRBJ2-7	CASSLSGQGAYEQYF	TGTGCCAGCAGTTTGAGTGGACAGGGGGCGTACGAGCAGTACTTC
TRBV5-1	NA	TRBD1	14	TRBJ1-5	CASSFTGGDQPQHF	TGCGCCAGCAGCTTTACAGGGGGCGATCAGCCCCAGCATTTT
TRBV28	NA	TRBD1	12	TRBJ1-2	CASSLQGNGYTF	TGTGCCAGCAGTCTACAGGGGAATGGCTACACCTTC
TRBV14	NA	TRBD1	19	TRBJ1-2	CASSRRPWTGWTPNYGYTF	TGTGCCAGCAGCCGACGCCCCTGGACAGGGTGGACACCTAACTATGGCTACACCTTC
TRBV10-3	NA	NA	23	TRBJ2-5	CAISDRLAGRFQETQYFGPGQYF	NA
TRBV12-3/TRBV12-4	NA	NA	13	TRBJ2-1	CASSLELDNEQFF	TGTGCCAGCTCCCTAGAGTTAGACAATGAGCAGTTCTTC
TRBV19	NA	NA	15	TRBJ1-5	CASSIVRGTNQPQHF	TGTGCCAGTAGTATAGTGAGGGGGACAAATCAGCCCCAGCATTTT
TRBV2	NA	NA	14	TRBJ1-1	CASSVGLPNTEAFF	TGTGCCAGCAGTGTGGGACTCCCGAACACTGAAGCTTTCTTT
TRBV21-1	NA	NA	16	TRBJ2-1	CASSKARADSYNEQFF	TGTGCCAGCAGCAAAGCGAGGGCTGACTCCTACAATGAGCAGTTCTTC
TRBV5-8	NA	NA	15	TRBJ2-3	CASSLRGENTDTQYF	TGTGCCAGCAGCTTGCGAGGCGAGAACACAGATACGCAGTATTTT
TRBV3-1/TRBV3-2	few	NA	17	TRBJ2-1	CASSPLVITGRDNEQFF	TGTGCCAGCAGCCCCCTGGTCATAACGGGGAGAGACAATGAGCAGTTCTTC
TRBV24-1	NA	TRBD1	16	TRBJ2-1	CATSEDRGSSYNEQFF	TGTGCCACCAGTGAGGACAGGGGAAGCTCCTACAATGAGCAGTTCTTC